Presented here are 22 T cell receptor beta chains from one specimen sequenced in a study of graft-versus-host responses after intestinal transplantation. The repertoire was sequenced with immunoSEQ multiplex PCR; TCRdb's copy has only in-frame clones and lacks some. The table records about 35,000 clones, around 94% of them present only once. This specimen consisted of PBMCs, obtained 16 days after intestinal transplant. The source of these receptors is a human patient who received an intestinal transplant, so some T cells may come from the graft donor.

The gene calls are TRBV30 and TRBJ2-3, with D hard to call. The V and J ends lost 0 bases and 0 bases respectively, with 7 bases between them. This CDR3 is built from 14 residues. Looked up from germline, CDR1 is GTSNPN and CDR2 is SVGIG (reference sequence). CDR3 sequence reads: CAWSVASSTDTQYF. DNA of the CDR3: TGTGCCTGGAGTGTAGCATCTAGCACAGATACGCAGTATTTT. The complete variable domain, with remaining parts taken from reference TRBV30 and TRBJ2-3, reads SQTIHQWPATLVQPVGSPLSLECTVEGTSNPNLYWYRQAAGRGLQLLFYSVGIGQISSEVPQNLSASRPQDRQFILSSKKLLLSDSGFYLCAWSVASSTDTQYFGPGTRLTVL.

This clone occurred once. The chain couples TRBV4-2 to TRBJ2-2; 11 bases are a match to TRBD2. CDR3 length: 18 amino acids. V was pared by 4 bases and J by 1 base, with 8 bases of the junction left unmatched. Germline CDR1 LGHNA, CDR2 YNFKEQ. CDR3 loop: CASSPGRLAGRNTGELFF. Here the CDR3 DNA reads TGTGCCAGCAGCCCCGGCAGACTAGCGGGAAGGAACACCGGGGAGCTGTTTTTT.

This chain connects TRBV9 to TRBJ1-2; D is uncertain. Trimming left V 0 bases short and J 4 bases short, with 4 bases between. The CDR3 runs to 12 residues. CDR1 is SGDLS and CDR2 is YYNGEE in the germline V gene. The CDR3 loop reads CASSVGVYGYTF. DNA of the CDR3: TGTGCCAGCAGCGTAGGGGTCTATGGCTACACCTTC.

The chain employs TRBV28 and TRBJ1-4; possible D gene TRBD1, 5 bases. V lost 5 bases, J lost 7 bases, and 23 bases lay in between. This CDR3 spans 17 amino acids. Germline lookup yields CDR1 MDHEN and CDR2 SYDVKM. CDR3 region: CASSPLRGARRPEKLFF. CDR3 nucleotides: TGTGCCAGCAGTCCCCTGAGAGGGGCCCGACGGCCTGAAAAACTGTTTTTT.

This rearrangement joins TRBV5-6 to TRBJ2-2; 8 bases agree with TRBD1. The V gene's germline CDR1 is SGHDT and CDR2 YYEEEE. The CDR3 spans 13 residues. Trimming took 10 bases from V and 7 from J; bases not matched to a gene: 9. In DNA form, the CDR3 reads TGTGCCGCCCGACAGGGGATTAGCGGGGAGCTGTTTTTT. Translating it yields CAARQGISGELFF.

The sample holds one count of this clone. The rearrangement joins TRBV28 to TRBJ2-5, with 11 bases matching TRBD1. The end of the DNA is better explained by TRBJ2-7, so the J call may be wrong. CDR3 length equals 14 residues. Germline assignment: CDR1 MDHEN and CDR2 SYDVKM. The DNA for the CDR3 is TGTGCCAGCAGCCCCGGGACAGGGGGCTACGAGCAGTACTTC. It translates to CASSPGTGGYEQYF.

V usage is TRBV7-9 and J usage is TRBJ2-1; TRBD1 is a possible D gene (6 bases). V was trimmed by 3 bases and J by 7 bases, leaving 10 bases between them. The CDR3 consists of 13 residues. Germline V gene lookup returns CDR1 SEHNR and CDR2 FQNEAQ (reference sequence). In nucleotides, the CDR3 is TGTGCCAGCAGCTTCAGGGGCGAAAATGAGCAGTTCTTC. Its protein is CASSFRGENEQFF.

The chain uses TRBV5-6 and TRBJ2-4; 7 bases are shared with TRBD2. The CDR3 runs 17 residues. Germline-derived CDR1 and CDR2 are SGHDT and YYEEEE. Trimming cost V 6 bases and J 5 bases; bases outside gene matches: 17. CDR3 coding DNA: TGTGCCAGCACGCACCGGGGCGGGAGATCAGGTGAAAACATTCAGTACTTC. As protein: CASTHRGGRSGENIQYF.

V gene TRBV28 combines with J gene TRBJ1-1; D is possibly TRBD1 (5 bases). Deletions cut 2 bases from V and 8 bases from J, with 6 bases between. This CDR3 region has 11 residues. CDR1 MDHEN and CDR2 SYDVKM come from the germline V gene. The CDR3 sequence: CASSLPGEAFF. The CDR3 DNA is TGTGCCAGCAGTTTACCAGGGGAAGCTTTCTTT.

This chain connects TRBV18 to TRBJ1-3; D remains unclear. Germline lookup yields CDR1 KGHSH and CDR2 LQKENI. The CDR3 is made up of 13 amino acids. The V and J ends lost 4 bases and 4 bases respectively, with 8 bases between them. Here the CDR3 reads CASSQGLGNTIYF. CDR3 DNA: TGTGCCAGCTCACAGGGCCTCGGAAACACCATATATTTT.

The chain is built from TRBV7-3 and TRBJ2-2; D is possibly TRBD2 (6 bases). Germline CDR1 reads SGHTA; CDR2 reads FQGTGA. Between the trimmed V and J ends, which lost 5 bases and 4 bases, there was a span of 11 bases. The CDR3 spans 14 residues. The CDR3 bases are TGTGCCAGCAGCGGGGTCGGGGGCACCGGGGAGCTGTTTTTT. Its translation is CASSGVGGTGELFF. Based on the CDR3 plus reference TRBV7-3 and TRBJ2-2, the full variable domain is GAGVSQTPSNKVTEKGKYVELRCDPISGHTALYWYRQSLGQGPEFLIYFQGTGAADDSGLPNDRFFAVRPEGSVSTLKIQRTERGDSAVYLCASSGVGGTGELFFGEGSRLTVL.

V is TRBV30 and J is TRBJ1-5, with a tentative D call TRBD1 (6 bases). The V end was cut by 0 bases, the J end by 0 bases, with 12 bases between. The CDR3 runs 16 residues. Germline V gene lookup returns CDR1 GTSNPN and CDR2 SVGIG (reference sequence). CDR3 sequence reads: CAWSVPEGDSNQPQHF. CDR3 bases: TGTGCCTGGAGTGTCCCCGAGGGGGATAGCAATCAGCCCCAGCATTTT.

CDR3 sequence: CASSLEDREEKLFF. CDR3 nucleotides: TGTGCCAGCAGTTTGGAGGACAGGGAGGAAAAACTGTTTTTT. The V and J genes are TRBV27 and TRBJ1-4; TRBD1 agrees at 8 bases. The CDR3 covers 14 residues. Trimming at V came to 3 bases and at J to 8 bases, leaving 5 bases not matched to a gene. Germline CDR1 is MNHEY and CDR2 is SMNVEV (reference sequence).

The CDR3 region has the DNA TGTGCCTGGAGCCCTAGCGGGAGGGGCACAGATACGCAGTATTTT. Translating it yields CAWSPSGRGTDTQYF. The rearrangement uses TRBV30 and TRBJ2-3, with 12 bases fitting TRBD2. CDR3 size: 15 residues. Germline V gives CDR1 GTSNPN, CDR2 SVGIG (reference sequence). The V and J ends lost 3 bases and 1 base, in that order; junction bases with no gene match: 2.

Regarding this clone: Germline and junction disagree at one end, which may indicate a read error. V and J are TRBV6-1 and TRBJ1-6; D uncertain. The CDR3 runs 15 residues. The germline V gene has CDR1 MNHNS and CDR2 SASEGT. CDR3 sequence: CASSEAPIWNSLLHF. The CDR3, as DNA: TGTGCCAGCAGTGAAGCCCCTATATGGAATTCACTCCTCCACTTT.

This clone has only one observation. CDR3 bases: TGTGCCAGCAGTTCTCGGGGCCAGCCCCAGCATTTT. Its protein product is CASSSRGQPQHF. The chain uses TRBV28 and TRBJ1-5, with a possible D match to TRBD1 (5 bases). The germline V gene has CDR1 MDHEN and CDR2 SYDVKM. The V and J ends lost 4 bases and 7 bases respectively, with 8 bases between them. This CDR3 contains 12 residues.

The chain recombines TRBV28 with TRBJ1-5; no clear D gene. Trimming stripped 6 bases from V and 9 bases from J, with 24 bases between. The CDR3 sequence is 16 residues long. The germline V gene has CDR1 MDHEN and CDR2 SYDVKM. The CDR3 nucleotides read TGTGCCAGCAGGAGTTTGATGATTCCCGGTCAGCGGCCCCAGCATTTT. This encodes CASRSLMIPGQRPQHF.

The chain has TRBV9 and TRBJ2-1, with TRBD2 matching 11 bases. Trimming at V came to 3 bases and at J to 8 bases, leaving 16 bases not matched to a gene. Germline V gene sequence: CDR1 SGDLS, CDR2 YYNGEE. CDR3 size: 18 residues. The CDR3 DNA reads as TGTGCCAGCAGCGCTTCGGGAGGTAGCGGGAGGGCCGGGGATGAGCAGTTCTTC. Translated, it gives CASSASGGSGRAGDEQFF.

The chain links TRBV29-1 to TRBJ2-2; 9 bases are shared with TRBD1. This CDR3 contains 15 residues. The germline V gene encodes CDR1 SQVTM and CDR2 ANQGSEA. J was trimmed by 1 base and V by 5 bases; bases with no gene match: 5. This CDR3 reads CSVSRTGVNTGELFF. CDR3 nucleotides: TGCAGCGTTAGCCGGACAGGGGTGAACACCGGGGAGCTGTTTTTT.

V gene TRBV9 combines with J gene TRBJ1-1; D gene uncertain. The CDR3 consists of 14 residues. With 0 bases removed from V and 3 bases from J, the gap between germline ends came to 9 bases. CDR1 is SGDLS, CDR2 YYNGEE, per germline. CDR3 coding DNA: TGTGCCAGCAGCGTAGGAGGAGGGTACACTGAAGCTTTCTTT. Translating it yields CASSVGGGYTEAFF.

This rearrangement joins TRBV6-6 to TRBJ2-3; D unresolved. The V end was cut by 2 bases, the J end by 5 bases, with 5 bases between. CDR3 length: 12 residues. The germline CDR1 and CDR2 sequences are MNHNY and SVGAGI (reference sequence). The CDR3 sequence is CASSYGRDTQYF. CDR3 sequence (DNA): TGTGCCAGCAGTTACGGAAGAGATACGCAGTATTTT.

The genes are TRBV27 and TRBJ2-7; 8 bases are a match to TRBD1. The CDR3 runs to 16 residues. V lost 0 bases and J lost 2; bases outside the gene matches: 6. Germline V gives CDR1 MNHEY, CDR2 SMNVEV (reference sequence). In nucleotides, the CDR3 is TGTGCCAGCAGTTTATCGAAGGGACAGGTAACCTACGAGCAGTACTTC. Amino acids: CASSLSKGQVTYEQYF.